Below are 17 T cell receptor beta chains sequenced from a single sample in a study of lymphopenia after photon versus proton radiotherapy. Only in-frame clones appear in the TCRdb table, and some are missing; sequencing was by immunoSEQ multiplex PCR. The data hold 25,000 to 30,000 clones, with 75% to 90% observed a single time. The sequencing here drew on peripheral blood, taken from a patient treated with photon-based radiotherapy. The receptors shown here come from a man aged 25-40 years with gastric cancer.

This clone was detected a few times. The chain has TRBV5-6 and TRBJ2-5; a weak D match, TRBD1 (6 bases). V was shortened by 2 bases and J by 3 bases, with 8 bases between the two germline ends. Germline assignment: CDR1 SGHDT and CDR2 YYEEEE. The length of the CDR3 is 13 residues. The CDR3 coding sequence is TGTGCCAGCAGCTTCCCAGGGGAAGAGACCCAGTACTTC. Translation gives CASSFPGEETQYF. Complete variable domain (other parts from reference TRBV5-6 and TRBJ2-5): DAGVTQSPTHLIKTRGQQVTLRCSPKSGHDTVSWYQQALGQGPQFIFQYYEEEERQRGNFPDRFSGHQFPNYSSELNVNALLLGDSALYLCASSFPGEETQYFGPGTRLLVL.

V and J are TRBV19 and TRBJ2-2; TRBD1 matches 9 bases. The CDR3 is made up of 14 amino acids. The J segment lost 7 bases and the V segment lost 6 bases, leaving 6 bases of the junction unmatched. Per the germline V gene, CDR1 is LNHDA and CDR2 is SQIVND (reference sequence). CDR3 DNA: TGTGCCAGTAGCTACAGGGGGCTAGGCGGGGAGCTGTTTTTT. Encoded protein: CASSYRGLGGELFF. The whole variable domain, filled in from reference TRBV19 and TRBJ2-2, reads DGGITQSPKYLFRKEGQNVTLSCEQNLNHDAMYWYRQDPGQGLRLIYYSQIVNDFQKGDIAEGYSVSREKKESFPLTVTSAQKNPTAFYLCASSYRGLGGELFFGEGSRLTVL.

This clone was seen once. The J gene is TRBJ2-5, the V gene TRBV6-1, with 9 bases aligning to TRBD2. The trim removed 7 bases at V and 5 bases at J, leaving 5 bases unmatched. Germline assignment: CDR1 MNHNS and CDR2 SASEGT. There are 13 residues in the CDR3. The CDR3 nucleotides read TGTGCCAGCAAACTGGCGGGAGGGGAGACCCAGTACTTC. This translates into CASKLAGGETQYF.

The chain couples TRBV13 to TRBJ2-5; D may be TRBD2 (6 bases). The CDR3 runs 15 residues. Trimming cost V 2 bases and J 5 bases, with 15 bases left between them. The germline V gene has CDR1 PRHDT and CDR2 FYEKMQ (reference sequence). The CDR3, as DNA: TGTGCCAGCAGCTTACGAAGCGGAGGGCGGGAGACCCAGTACTTC. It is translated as CASSLRSGGRETQYF.

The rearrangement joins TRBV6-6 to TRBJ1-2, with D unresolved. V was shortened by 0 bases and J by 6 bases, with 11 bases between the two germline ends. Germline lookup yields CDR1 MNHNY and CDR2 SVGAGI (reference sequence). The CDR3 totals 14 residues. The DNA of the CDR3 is TGTGCCAGCAGTTACTCGGAGGGAAGTCATGGCTACACCTTC. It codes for CASSYSEGSHGYTF.

The CDR3 DNA reads TGTGCCAGCAGTGACACATGGAACACTGAAGCTTTCTTT. Protein product: CASSDTWNTEAFF. The chain has TRBV6-1 and TRBJ1-1; D not certain. CDR3 length equals 13 residues. Germline CDR1 reads MNHNS; CDR2 reads SASEGT. The V and J ends lost 3 bases and 1 base respectively, with 6 bases between them.

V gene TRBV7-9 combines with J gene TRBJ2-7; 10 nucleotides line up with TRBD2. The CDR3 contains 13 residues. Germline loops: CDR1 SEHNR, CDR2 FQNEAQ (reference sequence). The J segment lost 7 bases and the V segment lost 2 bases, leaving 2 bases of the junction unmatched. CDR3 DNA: TGTGCCAGCAGCTTAAGGACTAGCGGAGAGCAGTACTTC. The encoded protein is CASSLRTSGEQYF.

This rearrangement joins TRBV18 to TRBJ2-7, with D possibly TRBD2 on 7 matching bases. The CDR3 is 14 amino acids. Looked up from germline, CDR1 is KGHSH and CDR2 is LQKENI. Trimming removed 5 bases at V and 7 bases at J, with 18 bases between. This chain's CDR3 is CASSSVRGGREQYF. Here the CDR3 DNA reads TGTGCCAGCTCATCGGTGAGGGGGGGTCGAGAGCAGTACTTC.

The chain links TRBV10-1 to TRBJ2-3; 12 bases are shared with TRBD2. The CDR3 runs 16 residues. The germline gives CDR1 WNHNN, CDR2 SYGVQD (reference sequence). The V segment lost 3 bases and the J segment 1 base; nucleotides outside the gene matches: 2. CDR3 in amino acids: CASSERTSGGTDTQYF. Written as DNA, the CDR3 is TGCGCCAGCAGTGAAAGGACTAGCGGGGGCACAGATACGCAGTATTTT.

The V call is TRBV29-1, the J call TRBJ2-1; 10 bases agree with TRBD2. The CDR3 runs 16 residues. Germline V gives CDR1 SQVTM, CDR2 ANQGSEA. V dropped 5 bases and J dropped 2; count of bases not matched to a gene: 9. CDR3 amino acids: CSVPGSLAGAYNEQFF. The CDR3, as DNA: TGCAGCGTTCCCGGGTCCCTAGCGGGAGCCTACAATGAGCAGTTCTTC.

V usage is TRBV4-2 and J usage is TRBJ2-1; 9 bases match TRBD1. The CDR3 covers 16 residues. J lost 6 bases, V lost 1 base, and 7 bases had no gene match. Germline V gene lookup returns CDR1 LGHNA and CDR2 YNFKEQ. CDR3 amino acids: CASSQASGQGGNEQFF. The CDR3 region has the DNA TGTGCCAGCAGCCAAGCTTCGGGACAGGGCGGCAATGAGCAGTTCTTC.

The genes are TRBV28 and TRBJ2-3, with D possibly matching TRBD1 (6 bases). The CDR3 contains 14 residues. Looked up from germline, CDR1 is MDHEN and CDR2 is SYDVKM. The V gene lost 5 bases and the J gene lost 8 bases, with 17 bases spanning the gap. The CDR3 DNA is TGTGCCAGCAGTCCCCGGACAGTCCTTGGTACGCAGTATTTT. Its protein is CASSPRTVLGTQYF.

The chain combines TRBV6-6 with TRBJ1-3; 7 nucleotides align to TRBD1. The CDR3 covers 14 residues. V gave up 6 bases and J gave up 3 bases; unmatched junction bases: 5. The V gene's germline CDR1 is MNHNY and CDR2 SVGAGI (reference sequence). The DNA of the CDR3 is TGTGCCAGCAGGAAACAGGGGCTTGGAAACACCATATATTTT. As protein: CASRKQGLGNTIYF.

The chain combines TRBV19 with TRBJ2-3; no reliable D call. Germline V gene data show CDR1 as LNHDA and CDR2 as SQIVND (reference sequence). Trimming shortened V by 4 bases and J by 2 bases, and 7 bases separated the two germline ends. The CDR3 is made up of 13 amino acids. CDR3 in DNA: TGTGCCAGTAGTAGCCGCGCCACAGATACGCAGTATTTT. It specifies CASSSRATDTQYF.

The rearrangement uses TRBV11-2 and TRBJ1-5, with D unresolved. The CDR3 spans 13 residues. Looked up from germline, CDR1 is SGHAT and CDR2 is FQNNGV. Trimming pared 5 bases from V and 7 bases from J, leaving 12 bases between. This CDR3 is CASSPQASQPQHF. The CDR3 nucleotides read TGTGCCAGCAGCCCTCAGGCGTCACAGCCCCAGCATTTT.

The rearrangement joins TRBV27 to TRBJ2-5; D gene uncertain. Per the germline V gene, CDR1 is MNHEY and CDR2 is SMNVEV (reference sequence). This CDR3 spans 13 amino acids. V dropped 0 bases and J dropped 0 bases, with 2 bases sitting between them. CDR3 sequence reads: CASSLSYQETQYF. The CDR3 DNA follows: TGTGCCAGCAGTTTATCGTACCAAGAGACCCAGTACTTC.

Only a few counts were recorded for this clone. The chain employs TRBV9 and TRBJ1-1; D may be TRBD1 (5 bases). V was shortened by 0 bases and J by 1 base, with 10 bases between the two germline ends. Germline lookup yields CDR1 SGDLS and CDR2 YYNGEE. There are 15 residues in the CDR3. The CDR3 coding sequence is TGTGCCAGCAGCGTAGGGGGACCGTGGAACACTGAAGCTTTCTTT. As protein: CASSVGGPWNTEAFF.